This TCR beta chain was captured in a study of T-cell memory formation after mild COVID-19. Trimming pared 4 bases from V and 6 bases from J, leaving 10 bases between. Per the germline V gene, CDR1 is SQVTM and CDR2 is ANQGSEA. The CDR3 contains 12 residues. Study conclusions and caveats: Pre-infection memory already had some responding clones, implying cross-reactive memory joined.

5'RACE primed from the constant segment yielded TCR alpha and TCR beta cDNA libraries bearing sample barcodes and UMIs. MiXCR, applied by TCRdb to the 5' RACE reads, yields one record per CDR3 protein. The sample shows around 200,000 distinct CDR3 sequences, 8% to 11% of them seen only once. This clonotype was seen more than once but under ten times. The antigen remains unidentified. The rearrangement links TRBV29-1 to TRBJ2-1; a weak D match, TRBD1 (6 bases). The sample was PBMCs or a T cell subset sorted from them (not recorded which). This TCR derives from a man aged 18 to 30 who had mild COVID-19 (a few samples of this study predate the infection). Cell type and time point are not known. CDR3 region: CSVVPRGNEQFF. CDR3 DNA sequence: TGCAGCGTTGTTCCCAGGGGCAATGAGCAGTTCTTC.